Listed below are T cell receptor beta chains from one sample, sequenced in a study of CD8+CD57+ T cells in acquired aplastic anemia. TCRdb processed the reads anew with MiXCR; each CDR3 protein has one entry. There are 150,000 to 200,000 distinct CDR3 sequences in the sample; about 64% occur only once, and roughly 46% lies in the top ten. Sequencing was performed on sorted CD4+, CD8+, or CD8+CD57+ T cells (not recorded which) from PBMCs. The receptor source for this set is a human donor with severe aplastic anemia or a healthy control (not recorded which). CDR3s include the opening cysteine and the closing phenylalanine or tryptophan.

cdr3_length	v_call	j_call	cdr3_aa
15	TRBV20-1	.	CSARDITKRQETQYF
14	TRBV20-1	TRBJ2-7	CSARTSGSSYEQYF
16	TRBV7-8	TRBJ2-2	CASSPPGQMNTGELFF
15	TRBV7-2	TRBJ2-7	CASSSPAGGRYEQYF
13	TRBV19	TRBJ1-5	CASRDSSNQPQHF
14	TRBV19	TRBJ2-7	CASSSGQGGYEQYF
14	TRBV2	TRBJ1-1	CASSVGALNTEAFF
14	TRBV20-1	TRBJ2-7	CSARAGQGIVEQYF
13	TRBV9	TRBJ1-1	CASSRIEERTAFF
15	TRBV19	TRBJ2-3	CASSISGLEMDTQYF
15	TRBV15	TRBJ2-5	CATSRAGDGEETQYF
14	TRBV5-1	TRBJ2-7	CASSPFDSTYEQYF
15	TRBV19	TRBJ1-4	CASSMAGQTNEKLFF
18	TRBV24-1	TRBJ2-1	CATSVTSGGAFIRSEQFF
15	TRBV7-9	TRBJ1-1	CVSSLIGQGDTEAFF
14	TRBV7-3	TRBJ2-1	CASSPQPSYNEQFF
11	TRBV20-1	TRBJ2-7	CSARTLSEQYF
15	TRBV19	TRBJ2-1	CASSIGSGTYNEQFF
13	TRBV7-9	TRBJ1-1	CASSLERNTEAFF
13	TRBV20-1	TRBJ2-7	CSARGQGSYEQYF
14	TRBV10-3	TRBJ1-1	CAISEDRTNTEAFF
15	TRBV7-8	TRBJ1-4	CASSGGTGLIEKLFF